This T cell receptor (beta chain) was identified during a study of vaccination effects on CD4 cells after COVID-19. Overall study context: Samples came 142 and 148 days after COVID-19 diagnosis, before vaccination.

The V gene end was trimmed by 0 bases and the J gene end by 4 bases; junction bases not matched to a gene: 4. The CDR3 has 15 residues. In germline, CDR1 is SGDLS, CDR2 YYNGEE. The method was immunoSEQ multiplex PCR; TCRdb's version includes in-frame clones alone and lacks a portion of them. This sample has 42,000 or so clones, with 65% to 70% found just once. ViraFEST used viral peptide pools to expand antigen-specific CD4+ T cells before sequencing. Subsequent to roughly 9 days of culture, CD4+ T cells were isolated. The person had a PCR-confirmed SARS-CoV-2 infection during March to December 2020. Cultures used approximately 2 million PBMC per well, approximately 10 IU/ml IL-2 and 10 ug/ml peptides. Study-wide points: Marked contraction was observed in infection-induced and vaccine-induced clones late after vaccination. Convalescents' post-vaccination spike-reactive clones were chiefly new, vaccine-induced ones.

Concerning this clone: Its specificity is not known.

Sample: CD4+ T cells from PBMCs cultured with a peptide pool, taken before COVID-19 vaccination. This chain links TRBV9 with TRBJ2-7; 10 bases align to TRBD2. The clonotype comes from a human donor who had a prior SARS-CoV-2 infection. CDR3 DNA sequence: TGTGCCAGCAGCGTAGGGGCTAGCGGGAGATACGAGCAGTACTTC. This translates into CASSVGASGRYEQYF.